This T cell receptor (beta chain) was sequenced for a study of tumor-infiltrating lymphocytes in localized non-small cell lung cancer (dated by TCRdb to the early 2020s). As for the study more broadly: The cohort included patients whose samples were collected after neoadjuvant chemotherapy, as well as both smokers and never-smokers and several histologies. Each patient provided resected tumor tissue plus uninvolved lung tissue from the same patient, with the uninvolved lung tissue described as non-adjacent to the tumor. Flow cytometry, multiplex immunofluorescence, RNA-seq, exome sequencing and proteomics were applied to the same patients as TCR sequencing, which was one of several integrated assays. In total, the ICON cohort was made up of approximately 140 surgical patients who had localized non-small cell lung cancer and whose tumors were resected. For 55 patients, immunoSEQ T-cell fraction was compared between paired tumor and uninvolved lung. General conclusions and limits of the study: Recurrence-free survival showed no association with tumor T-cell fraction from TCR sequencing (p = 0.61). No difference in TCR-derived T-cell fraction was observed between the flow cytometry-defined immunotypes IM1 (good prognosis) and IM2 (poor prognosis). Since assay coverage differed from patient to patient depending on how much tissue was available, TCR sequencing was done for only a subset of the cohort. Because different pieces of the same tissue were used for different assays, technical variation could not be separated from intratumor heterogeneity. Consistent with immunofluorescence CD3 counts, TCRbeta sequencing supported greater T cell infiltration in tumors than in uninvolved lung tissue.

TCR sequencing with the immunoSEQ assay provided the T-cell fraction in tumor and uninvolved lung tissue. Concerning the study's data processing: For survival analysis, patients were divided into high (upper tertile) and low (lower two tertiles) T-cell fraction groups, which were compared by log-rank test. A signed-rank test was used to test differences in T-cell fraction between paired tumor and uninvolved lung samples. TCRdb holds this immuneACCESS table with in-frame rearrangements only. Some clones are missing; in checked studies, unresolved V genes explain under half, and the rest has no known cause. The D gene and trimming were derived from the DNA, and the V and J assignments and clone size from that table. The sample contains 15,000 to 20,000 clones, roughly 79% of them found a single time. Clones ranked in the top ten supply 4.5% to 5.5% of the sample. Counted from cysteine to phenylalanine, this CDR3 has 15 amino acids. CDR3 DNA only is kept here, 45 bases in frame from base 1. The germline V gene sets CDR1 to SGDLS and CDR2 to YYNGEE. Trimming removed 3 bases from V and 5 bases from J, leaving 14 bases between the germline ends.

Patient enrollment in ICON started in the first half of 2016, and the final patient was enrolled in 2018. In a subcohort of approximately 76 patients, fresh tumor and matched uninvolved tissue were collected for in-depth immune analyses, with TCR sequencing among those analyses. DNA for TCR sequencing was isolated from bulk tissue, and no cell sorting was done. Turning to this clone: This clone's antigen is unknown. One base away there is no much larger clone; base qualities are not given.

The sequence is built from TRBV9 and TRBJ1-4, with a tentative D gene TRBD1 over 5 matching bases. The sequence was collected from a human donor with non-small cell lung cancer. The sequenced sample was lung tumor tissue. The CDR3 region reads CASSAQGRENEKLFF. Read as DNA, the sequence is TGTGCCAGCAGCGCCCAGGGCAGGGAGAATGAAAAACTGTTTTTT.